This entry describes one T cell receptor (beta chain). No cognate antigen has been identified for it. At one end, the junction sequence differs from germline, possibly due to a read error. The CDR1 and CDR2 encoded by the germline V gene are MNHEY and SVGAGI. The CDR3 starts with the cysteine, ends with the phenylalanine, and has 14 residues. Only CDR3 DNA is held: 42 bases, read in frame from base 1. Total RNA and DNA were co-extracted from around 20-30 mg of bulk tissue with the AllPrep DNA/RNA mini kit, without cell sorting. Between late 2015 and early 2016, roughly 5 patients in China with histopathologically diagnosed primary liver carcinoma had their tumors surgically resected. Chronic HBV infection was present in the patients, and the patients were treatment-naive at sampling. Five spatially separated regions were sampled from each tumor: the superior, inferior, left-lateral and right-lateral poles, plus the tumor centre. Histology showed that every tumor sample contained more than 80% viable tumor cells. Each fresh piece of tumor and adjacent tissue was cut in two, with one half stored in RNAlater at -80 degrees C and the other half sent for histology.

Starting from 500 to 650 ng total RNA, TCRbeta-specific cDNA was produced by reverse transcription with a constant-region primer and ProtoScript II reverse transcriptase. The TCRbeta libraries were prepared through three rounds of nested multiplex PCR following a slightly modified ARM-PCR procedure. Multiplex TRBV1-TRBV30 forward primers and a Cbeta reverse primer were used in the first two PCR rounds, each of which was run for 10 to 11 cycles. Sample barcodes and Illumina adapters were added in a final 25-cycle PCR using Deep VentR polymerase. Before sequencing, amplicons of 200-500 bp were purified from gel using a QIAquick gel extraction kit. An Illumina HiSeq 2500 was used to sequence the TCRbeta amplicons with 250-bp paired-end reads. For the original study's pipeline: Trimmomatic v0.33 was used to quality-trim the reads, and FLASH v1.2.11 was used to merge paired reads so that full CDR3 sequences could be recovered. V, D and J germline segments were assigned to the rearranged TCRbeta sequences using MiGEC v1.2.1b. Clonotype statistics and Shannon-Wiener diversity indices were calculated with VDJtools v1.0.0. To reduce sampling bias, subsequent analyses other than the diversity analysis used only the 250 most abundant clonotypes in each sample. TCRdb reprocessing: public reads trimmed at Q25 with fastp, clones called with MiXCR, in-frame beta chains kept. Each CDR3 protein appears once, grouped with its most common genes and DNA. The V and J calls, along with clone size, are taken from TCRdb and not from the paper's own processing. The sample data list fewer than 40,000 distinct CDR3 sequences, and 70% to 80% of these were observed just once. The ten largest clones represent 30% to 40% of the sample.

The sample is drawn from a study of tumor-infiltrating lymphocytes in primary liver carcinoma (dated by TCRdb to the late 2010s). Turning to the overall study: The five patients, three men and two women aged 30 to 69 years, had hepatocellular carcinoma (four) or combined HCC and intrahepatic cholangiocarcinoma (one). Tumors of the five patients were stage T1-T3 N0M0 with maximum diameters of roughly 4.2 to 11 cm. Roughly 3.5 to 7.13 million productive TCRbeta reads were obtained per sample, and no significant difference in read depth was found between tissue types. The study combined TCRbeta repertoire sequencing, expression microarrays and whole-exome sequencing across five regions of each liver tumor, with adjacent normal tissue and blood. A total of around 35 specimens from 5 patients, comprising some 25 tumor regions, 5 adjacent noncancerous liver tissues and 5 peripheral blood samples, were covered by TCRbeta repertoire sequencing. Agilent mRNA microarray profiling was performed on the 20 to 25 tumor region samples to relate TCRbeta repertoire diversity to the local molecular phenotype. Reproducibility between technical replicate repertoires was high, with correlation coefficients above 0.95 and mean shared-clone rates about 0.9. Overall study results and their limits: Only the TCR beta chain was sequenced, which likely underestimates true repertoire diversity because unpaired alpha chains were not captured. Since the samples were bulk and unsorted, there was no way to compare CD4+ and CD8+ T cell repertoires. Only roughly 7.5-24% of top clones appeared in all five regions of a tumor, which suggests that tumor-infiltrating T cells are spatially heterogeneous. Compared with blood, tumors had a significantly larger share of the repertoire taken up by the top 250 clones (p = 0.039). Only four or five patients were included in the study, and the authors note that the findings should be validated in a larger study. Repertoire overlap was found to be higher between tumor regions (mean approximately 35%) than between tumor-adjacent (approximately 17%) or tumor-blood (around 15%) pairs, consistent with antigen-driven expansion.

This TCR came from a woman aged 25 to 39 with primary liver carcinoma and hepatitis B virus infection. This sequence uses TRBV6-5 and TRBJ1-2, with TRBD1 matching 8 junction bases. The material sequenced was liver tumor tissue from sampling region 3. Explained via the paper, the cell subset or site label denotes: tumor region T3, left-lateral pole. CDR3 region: CASSYNGQGRGYTF. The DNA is TGTGCCAGTAGTTATAACGGACAGGGTAGAGGCTACACCTTC.